This TCR beta chain was obtained from a study of CD8+CD57+ T cells in acquired aplastic anemia. Study information: On average, sorted CD4+ and CD8+ cells gave approximately 3.5 ug of DNA.

Template material for TCR beta VDJ and CDR3 profiling consisted of genomic DNA. One entry per CDR3 protein results from TCRdb running MiXCR on the reads. The sample has more than 150,000 distinct CDR3 sequences, 48% seen once. This CDR3 contains 14 residues. Germline CDR1 reads SGHAT; CDR2 reads FQDESV (reference sequence). Concerning this clonotype: This may arise from a read error, as a much more abundant clone is one base away.

Patients who underwent sequencing had shown CD8+CD57+ cell expansion by flow cytometry. At the time of blood sampling, patients had not yet received any therapy. Sequenced: sorted CD4+, CD8+, or CD8+CD57+ T cells (not recorded which) from PBMCs. The J gene is TRBJ1-2, the V gene TRBV11-1; D perhaps matches TRBD1 (6 bases). This clonotype originated in a human donor with aplastic anemia. In DNA, the CDR3 is TGTGCCAGCAGCTTAGGAGACAGGCCGCGAGGCTACTCCTTC. It yields the protein CASSLGDRPRGYSF.